This T cell receptor (beta chain) appears in the sequencing data of a study of cytomegalovirus exposure and HLA in healthy donors. Per the germline V gene, CDR1 is SGHVS and CDR2 is FQNEAQ. Trimming shortened V by 1 base and J by 1 base, and 8 bases separated the two germline ends. This CDR3 comprises 15 residues. Researchers ran the PCR with 60 Vbeta and 13 Jbeta primers. Only in-frame clones appear in the TCRdb table, and some are missing; sequencing was by immunoSEQ multiplex PCR. The data contain tens of thousands of clones, 75% to 85% of them singletons. What was sequenced was PBMCs. This clonotype was obtained from a woman between 40 and 55 years old in good health and CMV-seropositive. The rearrangement links TRBV7-8 to TRBJ2-4; TRBD2 is a possible D gene (7 bases). The CDR3 coding sequence is TGTGCCAGCAGCTTAGAGGGGGGGGCCAAAAACATTCAGTACTTC. Translating gives CASSLEGGAKNIQYF.